This passage covers 17 T cell receptor beta chains from one sample sequenced in a study of chemoradiotherapy in HPV16-positive cancers. The table came from immunoSEQ multiplex PCR; TCRdb's copy has only in-frame clones and leaves some out. The table lists about 8,600 clones, approximately 88% of them singletons. The sequenced sample was blood, obtained from a patient who underwent chemoradiotherapy. These receptors originate from a human donor with HPV-associated anogenital cancer.

CDR3 loop: CASRTGGTEAFF. DNA for the CDR3: TGTGCCAGCCGTACAGGGGGCACTGAAGCTTTCTTT. The V call is TRBV2, the J call TRBJ1-1; 8 bases agree with TRBD1. Germline loops: CDR1 SNHLY, CDR2 FYNNEI. The CDR3 is 12 residues long. The V segment lost 8 bases and the J segment 4 bases; nucleotides outside the gene matches: 3.

The chain joins TRBV6-5 to TRBJ2-3, with D tentatively TRBD2 (6 bases). CDR3 length: 16 amino acids. Trimming removed 3 bases at V and 2 bases at J, with 15 bases between. The germline gives CDR1 MNHEY, CDR2 SVGAGI. The CDR3 nucleotides read TGTGCCAGCAGTTATGGGGGGACTTCCCCCACAGATACGCAGTATTTT. Protein: CASSYGGTSPTDTQYF.

The chain is built from TRBV18 and TRBJ2-3; 10 nucleotides match TRBD2. Germline assignment: CDR1 KGHSH and CDR2 LQKENI. The CDR3 extends over 17 amino acids. Trimming at V came to 4 bases and at J to 4 bases, leaving 11 bases not matched to a gene. This chain's CDR3 is CASSRTLAGAIADTQYF. DNA for the CDR3: TGTGCCAGCTCACGGACCCTAGCGGGGGCGATTGCAGATACGCAGTATTTT. Looking up the rest from reference TRBV18 and TRBJ2-3 gives the full variable domain: NAGVMQNPRHLVRRRGQEARLRCSPMKGHSHVYWYRQLPEEGLKFMVYLQKENIIDESGMPKERFSAEFPKEGPSILRIQQVVRGDSAAYFCASSRTLAGAIADTQYFGPGTRLTVL.

J is TRBJ2-3 and V is TRBV9; TRBD2 matches at 15 bases. J gave up 0 bases and V 4 bases, and 6 bases lay outside the gene matches. Germline CDR1 reads SGDLS; CDR2 reads YYNGEE. CDR3 size: 18 residues. CDR3 nucleotide sequence: TGTGCCAGCAGCCGAGGGACTAGCGGGAGGCCTAGCACAGATACGCAGTATTTT. Translated: CASSRGTSGRPSTDTQYF.

The rearrangement links TRBV23-1 to TRBJ2-1; D unresolved. TRBV23-1 is designated an ORF whose function remains uncertain. V was clipped by 0 bases and J by 1 base, with 10 bases between them. CDR3 size: 16 residues. DNA of the CDR3: TGCGCCAGCAGTCAATCGAATTGGGTATCCTACAATGAGCAGTTCTTC. Its translation is CASSQSNWVSYNEQFF.

This rearrangement joins TRBV11-2 to TRBJ1-2, with 8 bases identical to TRBD1. The trim removed 5 bases at V and 9 bases at J, leaving 26 bases unmatched. In germline, CDR1 is SGHAT, CDR2 FQNNGV. The CDR3 has 19 amino acids. The CDR3 reads CASSQVGLEQGGNYASYTF. The CDR3 region has the DNA TGTGCCAGCAGCCAGGTAGGCCTCGAACAGGGGGGAAACTATGCAAGCTACACCTTC.

The chain is built from TRBV6-1 and TRBJ2-1; TRBD1 is a possible D gene (5 bases). The CDR3 length is 15 residues. V gave up 5 bases and J gave up 5 bases, with 16 bases separating them. Germline values: CDR1 MNHNS, CDR2 SASEGT. The CDR3 DNA is TGTGCCAGCAGTAAAGATGATCTCAGGGACAATGAGCAGTTCTTC. This translates into CASSKDDLRDNEQFF.

The J gene is TRBJ2-7, the V gene TRBV5-1; 7 positions agree with TRBD1. J was trimmed by 4 bases and V by 0 bases; bases with no gene match: 7. This CDR3 contains 15 residues. In germline, CDR1 is SGHRS, CDR2 YFSETQ. The CDR3 DNA follows: TGCGCCAGCAGCTTGGACAGGGGAAAGGAGTACGAGCAGTACTTC. Protein sequence: CASSLDRGKEYEQYF.

The V and J genes are TRBV30 and TRBJ2-7, with TRBD2 matching over 8 bases. Trimming took 3 bases from V and 2 from J; bases not matched to a gene: 0. This CDR3 has 12 amino acids. In germline, CDR1 is GTSNPN, CDR2 SVGIG (reference sequence). CDR3 amino acids: CAWRTSAYEQYF. CDR3 DNA: TGTGCCTGGAGGACTAGCGCCTACGAGCAGTACTTC.

The V gene is TRBV11-1, the J gene TRBJ2-1, with a tentative D call TRBD1 (6 bases). In germline, CDR1 is SGHAT, CDR2 FQDESV (reference sequence). V was pared by 0 bases and J by 4 bases, with 10 bases between. There are 15 residues in the CDR3. CDR3 amino acids: CASSLAGAGYNEQFF. The CDR3 DNA is TGTGCCAGCAGCTTAGCGGGGGCCGGATACAATGAGCAGTTCTTC.

CDR3 sequence (DNA): TGTGCCAGCAGCCAGCACGCGGCCGCCTACAATGAGCAGTTCTTC. Its translation is CASSQHAAAYNEQFF. J is TRBJ2-1 and V is TRBV4-2; D not resolved. V lost 3 bases to trimming and J lost 2 bases, with 11 bases between them. CDR3 length: 15 amino acids. Germline V lookup: CDR1 LGHNA, CDR2 YNFKEQ.

J is TRBJ2-3 and V is TRBV6-4; TRBD2 aligns across 9 bases. Germline V gene lookup returns CDR1 MRHNA and CDR2 SNTAGT. The junction had 4 bases not matched to a gene; V was cut back by 4 bases and J by 2 bases. The CDR3 length is 15 residues. The CDR3 is CASSASGGYTDTQYF. CDR3 DNA: TGTGCCAGCAGTGCAAGCGGGGGGTACACAGATACGCAGTATTTT.

This clone has just one count. This chain links TRBV6-6 with TRBJ2-7; 9 positions match TRBD1. With 8 bases clipped from V and 1 base from J, the junction kept 6 bases outside the gene matches. The CDR3 extends over 14 amino acids. Germline V gene sequence: CDR1 MNHNY, CDR2 SVGAGI (reference sequence). The CDR3 DNA sequence: TGTGCCAGCCAACCCGGGACAGGGTCCTACGAGCAGTACTTC. It is translated as CASQPGTGSYEQYF.

For the CDR3, the DNA is TGCGCCAGCAGTAGACGACAGGGGGGTTCAGAAGAGACCCAGTACTTC. This translates into CASSRRQGGSEETQYF. This chain connects TRBV5-1 to TRBJ2-5; TRBD1 agrees at 9 bases. J lost 3 bases, V lost 5 bases, and 11 bases had no gene match. Germline V gene data show CDR1 as SGHRS and CDR2 as YFSETQ. The CDR3 has 16 residues. Full variable domain (outside the CDR3, taken from reference TRBV5-1 and TRBJ2-5): KAGVTQTPRYLIKTRGQQVTLSCSPISGHRSVSWYQQTPGQGLQFLFEYFSETQRNKGNFPGRFSGRQFSNSRSEMNVSTLELGDSALYLCASSRRQGGSEETQYFGPGTRLLVL.

The rearrangement uses TRBV30 and TRBJ1-1, with 8 bases lining up with TRBD1. J was trimmed by 6 bases and V by 4 bases; bases with no gene match: 10. The CDR3 is 14 amino acids. Germline CDR1 and CDR2: GTSNPN and SVGIG (reference sequence). The CDR3 is CAWNRQGLGAEAFF. DNA for the CDR3: TGTGCCTGGAATCGACAGGGGCTGGGAGCTGAAGCTTTCTTT.

The chain joins TRBV9 to TRBJ2-1; TRBD1 agrees at 10 bases. The CDR3 contains 15 residues. Unmatched junction bases numbered 2, after V lost 0 bases and J lost 5 bases. From germline, CDR1 is SGDLS and CDR2 YYNGEE. The CDR3 DNA reads as TGTGCCAGCAGCGTAGGACAGGGGGCGGACAATGAGCAGTTCTTC. This translates into CASSVGQGADNEQFF.

The chain carries TRBV5-1 and TRBJ2-7; TRBD1 might be the D (6 bases). Trimming stripped 0 bases from V and 3 bases from J, with 22 bases between. The CDR3 spans 18 residues. Per the germline V gene, CDR1 is SGHRS and CDR2 is YFSETQ. The CDR3 region is CASSLGPRGQSTLYEQYF. As DNA, the CDR3 is TGCGCCAGCAGCTTGGGCCCCCGCGGACAGTCCACCCTCTACGAGCAGTACTTC.